This entry concerns a single T cell receptor beta chain. This clonotype was found a few times. This receptor's antigen is unknown. Per-base quality was not reported, and no clone a single base away is much larger than it. This sample was taken from a study of T cells after yellow fever vaccination (dated by TCRdb to between 2019 and 2020). In terms of the full investigation: Libraries from fractions with low cell numbers were prepared with the SMART-Seq v4 Ultra Low Input RNA kit. To follow T-cell clones before and after primary and booster YFV17D yellow fever vaccination, bulk TCR alpha and beta repertoires were sequenced over time. Two healthy male donors made up the cohort, one aged 18 to 30 years and the other aged 30 to 39 years. Blood was collected at multiple timepoints before and after primary and secondary immunization, and bulk PBMC replicates and cell subsets were isolated.

Sequencing took place on an Illumina NovaSeq 6000. Synthesis of TCR cDNA relied on 5'RACE template switching, a step that introduced a universal primer site along with unique molecular identifiers. Priming of cDNA synthesis was performed from both the TCR alpha and TCR beta constant segments. Libraries were amplified in two PCR steps, with sample barcodes and sequencing adapters added in the second step. Sequencing of the libraries was done on either Illumina HiSeq 2500 (2x100 bp) or NovaSeq (2x150 bp). The original methods were these. MIGEC was used to demultiplex reads and collapse the reads into UMI consensus sequences, and MiXCR was used for V(D)J alignment. Vaccine-responding clonotypes were identified with edgeR using replicate PBMC samples, with FDR below 0.01 and a log2 fold change above 5 up to day 15 being required. Each bulk clonotype received a CD4 or CD8 identity based on whether the sequenced CD4 or CD8 repertoire contained that clonotype at higher abundance. TCRdb ran its own pipeline on the public reads, namely fastp trimming at Q25 and MiXCR clone calling, and kept in-frame beta chains. When rows share a CDR3 protein, they turn into one entry using the most common DNA and genes. None of the V and J calls come from the authors' own analysis; TCRdb made them. This sample is represented by 350,000 to 550,000 distinct CDR3 sequences; roughly a sixth of them were singletons. The ten largest make up roughly a sixth of the sample.

Based on the germline V gene (reference sequence), the CDR1 and CDR2 sequences are MNHNY and SVGAGI. Measured from the cysteine to the phenylalanine, the CDR3 is 14 residues long. Only CDR3 DNA remains: 42 bases, in frame from the first base. Trimming takes 5 bases off V and 2 bases off J; junction bases not matched to a gene: 6. Broader findings and caveats from the paper: Compared with the primary T-cell response, the secondary T-cell response was faster but weaker, reaching its peak on day 5 rather than on day 15. A small fraction of clonotypes showed up in both the CD4 and CD8 compartments, probably as a result of convergent recombination. After the booster, most of the clones that had expanded following primary vaccination were detected again (96% of CD4 and roughly 88% of CD8), which suggests that memory was broadly maintained. Computational filtering was required because FACS-sorted repertoires could contain abundant contaminating clonotypes from the bulk population. Only a couple of donors were included in the study, so the extent to which the findings can be generalized is limited.

Interpreted using the paper, the treatment or condition label stands for: live attenuated yellow fever vaccine strain. At every blood-draw timepoint, two biological replicates of bulk PBMCs were collected. PBMCs were isolated from peripheral blood using a standard Ficoll-Paque protocol. TriZol was used to extract RNA from bulk PBMCs, CD4 and CD8 fractions, and dextramer-positive and dextramer-negative fractions. The sample was PBMCs, taken before the yellow fever booster vaccination. The chain is made from TRBV6-6 and TRBJ2-7, with 7 bases in between that match TRBD1. The receptor's source is a man aged 18 to 29 who received the YFV17D yellow fever vaccine. The nucleotide sequence reads TGTGCCAGCAGTGCCTGGGACAGCCCCTACGAGCAGTACTTC. It codes for CASSAWDSPYEQYF.